This is a list of T cell receptor beta chains from one sample in a study of cytomegalovirus exposure and HLA in healthy donors. The data were produced by immunoSEQ multiplex PCR, yet TCRdb's version contains in-frame clones alone and is incomplete. The table records a few hundred thousand clones, roughly 80% of them present only once. Sequenced sample: PBMCs. The receptors stem from a man aged 25-40 years in good health and CMV-seronegative. Both conserved end residues are part of each CDR3. The order of the fields is CDR3 protein, CDR3 DNA, J gene, D gene, V gene, clone size. The D gene is left open where the match is weak. Clone size, where shown, is once, few, many, or a class for clones that have expanded.

CDR3: CASSEQGLGNQPQHF; DNA: TGTGCCAGCAGTGAACAGGGGTTAGGAAATCAGCCCCAGCATTTT; J: TRBJ1-5; D: NA; V: TRBV2; size: few
CDR3: CASSPRTGSPGAFF; DNA: TGTGCCAGCAGTCCCCGGACAGGGAGCCCGGGAGCTTTCTTT; J: TRBJ1-1; D: TRBD1; V: TRBV27; size: NA
CDR3: CASSSELRGRGDTQYF; DNA: TGCGCCAGCAGCTCGGAGCTCAGGGGGCGCGGGGATACGCAGTATTTT; J: TRBJ2-3; D: TRBD1; V: TRBV5-1; size: NA
CDR3: CASSAAYEQYF; DNA: TGCGCCAGCAGCGCGGCCTACGAGCAGTACTTC; J: TRBJ2-7; D: NA; V: TRBV5-1; size: NA
CDR3: CATSRTREGYNSPLHF; DNA: TGTGCCACCAGCAGAACCCGAGAGGGATATAATTCACCCCTCCACTTT; J: TRBJ1-6; D: NA; V: TRBV15; size: NA
CDR3: CAISDGGEQYF; DNA: TGTGCCATCAGTGATGGGGGGGAGCAGTACTTC; J: TRBJ2-7; D: NA; V: TRBV10-3; size: NA
CDR3: CSVEGAIWGAFF; DNA: TGCAGCGTTGAGGGGGCTATTTGGGGAGCTTTCTTT; J: TRBJ1-1; D: NA; V: TRBV29-1; size: few
CDR3: CASSLGARGNTDTQYF; DNA: TGTGCCAGCAGCCTGGGGGCCAGGGGCAACACAGATACGCAGTATTTT; J: TRBJ2-3; D: NA; V: TRBV5-4; size: NA
CDR3: CASSLGARGLKEKLFF; DNA: TGTGCCAGCAGCTTAGGAGCGAGGGGGCTGAAGGAAAAACTGTTTTTT; J: TRBJ1-4; D: TRBD1; V: TRBV7-8; size: NA
CDR3: CASSLSNGYQETQYF; DNA: TGTGCCAGCAGTTTATCGAATGGCTACCAAGAGACCCAGTACTTC; J: TRBJ2-5; D: NA; V: TRBV27; size: NA
CDR3: CASSFTKNTEAFF; DNA: TGTGCCAGCAGTTTTACAAAGAACACTGAAGCTTTCTTT; J: TRBJ1-1; D: NA; V: TRBV14; size: NA
CDR3: CASRIAGGSTDTQYF; DNA: TGTGCCAGCAGGATAGCGGGGGGAAGCACAGATACGCAGTATTTT; J: TRBJ2-3; D: TRBD2; V: TRBV6-5; size: NA
CDR3: CSVETRGGLARNEQFF; DNA: TGCAGCGTTGAAACACGGGGGGGACTGGCACGAAATGAGCAGTTCTTC; J: TRBJ2-1; D: TRBD2; V: TRBV29-1; size: NA
CDR3: CAISGGGGPTGELFF; DNA: TGTGCCATCAGTGGCGGCGGGGGCCCCACCGGGGAGCTGTTTTTT; J: TRBJ2-2; D: NA; V: TRBV10-3; size: NA
CDR3: CASSLPDRPYEQYF; DNA: TGTGCCAGCAGTTTGCCGGACAGGCCCTACGAGCAGTACTTC; J: TRBJ2-7; D: TRBD1; V: TRBV27; size: NA
CDR3: CASSQGDTGNQPQHF; DNA: TGCGCCAGCAGCCAAGGAGACACCGGCAATCAGCCCCAGCATTTT; J: TRBJ1-5; D: NA; V: TRBV4-1; size: once
CDR3: CASSLARGGTEAFF; DNA: TGTGCCAGCAGCTTGGCGCGGGGGGGCACTGAAGCTTTCTTT; J: TRBJ1-1; D: NA; V: TRBV7-9; size: NA
CDR3: CASSWAWGDSKSSYEQYF; DNA: TGTGCCAGCAGCTGGGCATGGGGGGATAGCAAGAGCTCCTACGAGCAGTACTTC; J: TRBJ2-7; D: NA; V: TRBV7-9; size: NA
CDR3: CASRGTTYEQYF; DNA: TGCGCCAGCAGGGGGACAACCTACGAGCAGTACTTC; J: TRBJ2-7; D: NA; V: TRBV10-2; size: few
CDR3: CASSPGRINYGYTF; DNA: TGTGCCAGCAGTCCAGGGAGGATTAACTATGGCTACACCTTC; J: TRBJ1-2; D: NA; V: TRBV6-1; size: NA
CDR3: CASSLRTGGAYNSPLHF; DNA: TGTGCCAGCAGCCTCCGGACAGGGGGAGCCTATAATTCACCCCTCCACTTT; J: TRBJ1-6; D: TRBD1; V: TRBV5-5; size: few
CDR3: CASGLVQGAQAYGYTF; DNA: TGTGCTAGTGGTTTGGTACAGGGGGCGCAGGCCTATGGCTACACCTTC; J: TRBJ1-2; D: TRBD1; V: TRBV12-5; size: NA
CDR3: CASSYSEQGTYEQYF; DNA: TGTGCCAGCAGTTATTCCGAACAGGGAACCTACGAGCAGTACTTC; J: TRBJ2-7; D: NA; V: TRBV6-5; size: NA
CDR3: CASSLAGPKSNIQYF; DNA: TGCGCCAGCAGCTTGGCCGGTCCTAAGTCAAACATTCAGTACTTC; J: TRBJ2-4; D: NA; V: TRBV5-1; size: NA
CDR3: CASSIPGDYYEQYF; DNA: TGTGCCAGCAGCATCCCCGGGGACTACTACGAGCAGTACTTC; J: TRBJ2-7; D: TRBD2; V: TRBV11-2; size: once
CDR3: CASSLDGSGASVLTF; DNA: TGTGCCAGCAGTCTGGACGGCTCTGGGGCCAGCGTCCTGACTTTC; J: TRBJ2-6; D: NA; V: TRBV7-3; size: NA
CDR3: CASSPEGNQPQHF; DNA: TGTGCCAGTAGTCCGGAGGGAAATCAGCCCCAGCATTTT; J: TRBJ1-5; D: NA; V: TRBV19; size: once
CDR3: CASSLGTSGAYEQYF; DNA: TGCGCCAGCAGCTTGGGGACTAGCGGGGCCTACGAGCAGTACTTC; J: TRBJ2-7; D: TRBD2; V: TRBV5-1; size: NA
CDR3: CASSLQPYRMNTEAFF; DNA: TGTGCCAGCAGTCTCCAACCCTACAGGATGAACACTGAAGCTTTCTTT; J: TRBJ1-1; D: NA; V: TRBV7-2; size: few
CDR3: CAISEGPGFGQPQHF; DNA: TGTGCCATCAGTGAGGGTCCCGGGTTCGGTCAGCCCCAGCATTTT; J: TRBJ1-5; D: NA; V: TRBV10-3; size: NA
CDR3: CASSLSTPDTQYF; DNA: TGTGCCAGCAGCTTATCTACCCCAGATACGCAGTATTTT; J: TRBJ2-3; D: NA; V: TRBV7-2; size: NA
CDR3: CASRSSGTFQSPDGYTF; DNA: TGCGCCAGCAGGTCCTCCGGGACATTCCAGTCCCCCGATGGCTACACCTTC; J: TRBJ1-2; D: NA; V: TRBV4-3; size: NA
CDR3: CAISQQGTIGDTEAFF; DNA: TGTGCCATCAGCCAACAGGGGACGATCGGAGACACTGAAGCTTTCTTT; J: TRBJ1-1; D: TRBD1; V: TRBV10-3; size: NA
CDR3: CASSLGPLQGGPYEQYF; DNA: TGCGCCAGCAGCTTGGGACCTCTCCAGGGGGGTCCCTACGAGCAGTACTTC; J: TRBJ2-7; D: NA; V: TRBV5-1; size: NA
CDR3: CASTIARNQPQHF; DNA: TGTGCCAGCACTATCGCCCGGAATCAGCCCCAGCATTTT; J: TRBJ1-5; D: NA; V: TRBV28; size: NA
CDR3: CASSQDAGQGYEQYF; DNA: TGCGCCAGCAGCCAAGATGCGGGGCAGGGTTACGAGCAGTACTTC; J: TRBJ2-7; D: NA; V: TRBV5-1; size: NA
CDR3: CSVVTLLSGANVLTF; DNA: TGCAGCGTCGTCACGTTACTCTCTGGGGCCAACGTCCTGACTTTC; J: TRBJ2-6; D: NA; V: TRBV29-1; size: few
CDR3: CASSRDRDRETYEQYF; DNA: TGTGCCAGCAGCCGTGACCGGGACAGGGAAACCTACGAGCAGTACTTC; J: TRBJ2-7; D: TRBD1; V: TRBV7-8; size: NA
CDR3: CASRPTGWTEAFF; DNA: TGTGCCAGCAGACCTACAGGGTGGACTGAAGCTTTCTTT; J: TRBJ1-1; D: NA; V: TRBV14; size: NA
CDR3: CATLLTSGGELFF; DNA: TGTGCCACCCTCCTCACGAGCGGCGGGGAGCTGTTTTTT; J: TRBJ2-2; D: NA; V: TRBV28; size: NA
CDR3: CASSFQRGISTGELFF; DNA: TGTGCCAGCAGTTTTCAGCGGGGGATCAGCACCGGGGAGCTGTTTTTT; J: TRBJ2-2; D: TRBD2; V: TRBV28; size: NA
CDR3: CASSLGWTGDIGELFF; DNA: TGTGCCAGCAGCTTAGGGTGGACAGGGGACATCGGGGAGCTGTTTTTT; J: TRBJ2-2; D: TRBD1; V: TRBV11-2; size: once
CDR3: CASSSEGDEQFF; DNA: TGTGCCAGCAGTTCAGAGGGGGATGAGCAGTTCTTC; J: TRBJ2-1; D: NA; V: TRBV7-9; size: NA
CDR3: CASSFSGGGLYNEQFF; DNA: TGTGCCAGCAGTTTTAGCGGGGGGGGCCTCTACAATGAGCAGTTCTTC; J: TRBJ2-1; D: TRBD2; V: TRBV28; size: few
CDR3: CASSYRSGGGNEQFF; DNA: TGTGCCAGCAGTTACAGAAGCGGGGGGGGGAATGAGCAGTTCTTC; J: TRBJ2-1; D: TRBD2; V: TRBV6-5; size: NA
CDR3: CASSLSTEIILYGYTF; DNA: TGTGCCAGCAGCTTGTCGACAGAAATTATCCTGTATGGCTACACCTTC; J: TRBJ1-2; D: NA; V: TRBV5-6; size: NA
CDR3: CAISPQNHRDITYEQYF; DNA: TGTGCCATCAGTCCCCAAAACCACCGGGACATCACCTACGAGCAGTACTTC; J: TRBJ2-7; D: NA; V: TRBV10-3; size: NA
CDR3: CASSQGVVNEQFF; DNA: TGCGCCAGCAGCCAAGGTGTAGTGAATGAGCAGTTCTTC; J: TRBJ2-1; D: NA; V: TRBV4-1; size: NA
CDR3: CASSPARGQYNEQFF; DNA: TGTGCCAGCAGCCCAGCGAGAGGGCAATACAATGAGCAGTTCTTC; J: TRBJ2-1; D: NA; V: TRBV7-3; size: NA
CDR3: CASSIVGSTEAFF; DNA: TGTGCCAGTAGTATTGTAGGGAGCACTGAAGCTTTCTTT; J: TRBJ1-1; D: NA; V: TRBV19; size: few
CDR3: CASSLAQRGSRETQYF; DNA: TGTGCCAGCAGCTTAGCGCAGCGGGGGAGTCGGGAGACCCAGTACTTC; J: TRBJ2-5; D: TRBD2; V: TRBV7-9; size: few
CDR3: CASSLKSNRGGEQFF; DNA: TGTGCCAGCAGCTTAAAGTCCAACAGGGGTGGTGAGCAGTTCTTC; J: TRBJ2-1; D: TRBD1; V: TRBV7-8; size: NA
CDR3: CASSPLSSYEQYF; DNA: TGTGCCAGCAGTCCTCTCAGCTCCTACGAGCAGTACTTC; J: TRBJ2-7; D: NA; V: TRBV27; size: NA
CDR3: CASSVGSGGYTF; DNA: TGTGCCAGCAGCGTAGGATCCGGGGGCTACACCTTC; J: TRBJ1-2; D: NA; V: TRBV9; size: once
CDR3: CASSPRGGHGTGELFF; DNA: TGTGCCAGCAGCCCACGGGGGGGGCACGGCACCGGGGAGCTGTTTTTT; J: TRBJ2-2; D: TRBD2; V: TRBV9; size: NA
CDR3: CASSLHLQGNEQYF; DNA: TGTGCCAGCAGCCTACATCTACAGGGGAACGAGCAGTACTTC; J: TRBJ2-7; D: TRBD1; V: TRBV7-9; size: NA
CDR3: CASSLYNRVGNSNQPQHF; DNA: TGTGCCAGCAGCTTGTATAACCGAGTCGGTAATAGCAATCAGCCCCAGCATTTT; J: TRBJ1-5; D: NA; V: TRBV5-6; size: once
CDR3: CASSRTGDYGYTF; DNA: TGTGCCAGCAGCCGGACAGGGGACTATGGCTACACCTTC; J: TRBJ1-2; D: TRBD1; V: TRBV9; size: NA
CDR3: CASSLGTGSGYTF; DNA: TGTGCCAGCAGCTTAGGGACAGGGAGCGGCTACACCTTC; J: TRBJ1-2; D: TRBD1; V: TRBV7-9; size: NA